What follows are 31 T cell receptor beta chains derived from one specimen sequenced in a study of CD8+CD57+ T cells in acquired aplastic anemia (dated by TCRdb to the late 2010s). TCRdb lists the instrument as Illumina HiSeq 2000. TCR beta VDJ combination and CDR3 sequence profiling used genomic DNA as the template. In TCRdb, the public reads were trimmed at Q25 with fastp and aligned with MiXCR, with productive beta chains retained. Duplicate CDR3 protein sequences are folded into a single record with the most common DNA and genes. The sample table records 250,000 to 350,000 distinct CDR3 sequences; around 60% of these occur just once. The top ten clonotypes cover approximately 8% of the sample. The source material was sorted CD4+, CD8+, or CD8+CD57+ T cells (not recorded which) from PBMCs. These receptors were collected from a human donor with severe aplastic anemia or a healthy control (not recorded which).

This chain links TRBV5-1 with TRBJ1-5; 7 positions match TRBD1. V lost 1 base, J lost 2 bases, and 6 bases stayed unmatched. Looked up from germline, CDR1 is SGHRS and CDR2 is YFSETQ. This CDR3 is 16 amino acids long. Here the CDR3 reads CASSLTGVQGNQPQHF. DNA for the CDR3: TGCGCCAGCAGCTTGACAGGGGTTCAGGGCAATCAGCCCCAGCATTTT.

Regarding this clonotype: One end of the junction does not line up with germline, which may come from a read error. V and J are TRBV4-2 and TRBJ1-2; D is undetermined. Germline values: CDR1 LGHNA, CDR2 YNFKEQ. The CDR3 spans 13 residues. The CDR3 reads CASSQETSYGYAF. CDR3 DNA: TGTGCCAGCAGCCAGGAAACAAGCTATGGCTACGCCTTC.

CDR3 in amino acids: CASSLHGPRDPGELFF. In DNA, the CDR3 is TGTGCCAGCAGCCTTCACGGGCCGAGGGATCCCGGGGAGCTGTTTTTT. The chain has TRBV7-2 and TRBJ2-2; TRBD2 is a possible D gene (5 bases). CDR1 and CDR2 from the germline V gene are SGHTA and FQGNSA. The CDR3 sequence is 16 residues long. V lost 5 bases, J lost 6 bases, and 19 bases lay in between.

This clonotype has only a few counts. V gene TRBV12-5 combines with J gene TRBJ2-5, with no clear D. Germline lookup yields CDR1 LGHNT and CDR2 FRNRAP. The length of the CDR3 is 13 residues. V was pared by 2 bases and J by 2 bases, with 6 bases between. This CDR3 is CASGLRIQETQYF. The DNA for the CDR3 is TGTGCTAGTGGTTTGCGCATACAAGAGACCCAGTACTTC.

The chain links TRBV20-1 to TRBJ2-2, with unresolved D. The CDR3 is made up of 11 amino acids. Trimming took 0 bases from V and 8 from J, leaving 4 bases between them. The V gene's germline CDR1 is DFQATT and CDR2 SNEGSKA (reference sequence). CDR3 coding DNA: TGCAGTGCTAGAGATCTGGGGGAGCTGTTTTTT. Protein product: CSARDLGELFF.

The chain links TRBV5-1 to TRBJ1-4; D is perhaps TRBD1 (6 bases). V was clipped by 1 base and J by 8 bases, with 12 bases between them. Germline lookup yields CDR1 SGHRS and CDR2 YFSETQ. The CDR3 runs 14 residues. Here the CDR3 reads CASSLTGSHEKLFF. DNA for the CDR3: TGCGCCAGCAGCTTGACAGGGAGTCACGAAAAACTGTTTTTT.

The chain employs TRBV5-1 and TRBJ2-3, with TRBD2 matching over 15 bases. This CDR3 has 17 amino acids. V lost 4 bases to trimming and J lost 6 bases; unmatched junction nucleotides: 9. Looked up from germline, CDR1 is SGHRS and CDR2 is YFSETQ. The CDR3 DNA sequence: TGCGCCAGCAGCCCAGGACTAGCGGGGGGGATGCAGGATACGCAGTATTTT. Translation gives CASSPGLAGGMQDTQYF.

V is TRBV11-2 and J is TRBJ1-1; D call uncertain. V gave up 5 bases and J gave up 0 bases, with 10 bases separating them. Germline lookup yields CDR1 SGHAT and CDR2 FQNNGV. The CDR3 spans 14 residues. CDR3 protein: CASSLLELNTEAFF. DNA of the CDR3: TGTGCCAGCAGCCTCCTGGAGCTGAACACTGAAGCTTTCTTT.

The genes are TRBV5-6 and TRBJ2-4, with a possible D match to TRBD1 (6 bases). Germline V gene sequence: CDR1 SGHDT, CDR2 YYEEEE. Trimming pared 5 bases from V and 5 bases from J, leaving 14 bases between. The CDR3 covers 14 residues. The CDR3 loop is CASRRTGQENIQYF. In DNA, the CDR3 is TGTGCCAGCAGACGAACAGGGCAGGAAAACATTCAGTACTTC.

This clonotype was picked up many times. This chain links TRBV20-1 with TRBJ1-1; D possibly corresponds to TRBD1 (6 bases). Trimming stripped 4 bases from V and 0 bases from J, with 18 bases between. CDR1 DFQATT and CDR2 SNEGSKA come from the germline V gene (reference sequence). There are 16 residues in the CDR3. The CDR3, as DNA: TGCAGTGCTACCCATGACAGGACCCACATGAACACTGAAGCTTTCTTT. Translation: CSATHDRTHMNTEAFF.

This clonotype was observed a few times. The chain combines TRBV9 with TRBJ2-6; TRBD1 might be the D (5 bases). V lost 4 bases and J lost 2, with 10 bases in between. Germline V gene sequence: CDR1 SGDLS, CDR2 YYNGEE. This CDR3 has 15 residues. DNA of the CDR3: TGTGCCAGCAGCCCTCAGGGTGCTGGGGCCAACGTCCTGACTTTC. Translating it yields CASSPQGAGANVLTF. Full variable domain (outside the CDR3, taken from reference TRBV9 and TRBJ2-6): DSGVTQTPKHLITATGQRVTLRCSPRSGDLSVYWYQQSLDQGLQFLIQYYNGEERAKGNILERFSAQQFPDLHSELNLSSLELGDSALYFCASSPQGAGANVLTFGAGSRLTVL.

In its sample, this clonotype was seen once. The rearrangement joins TRBV29-1 to TRBJ2-1; D is possibly TRBD2 (5 bases). Per germline, CDR1 SQVTM and CDR2 ANQGSEA. V lost 7 bases, J lost 7 bases, and 11 bases lay in between. There are 11 residues in the CDR3. The CDR3 region has the DNA TGCAGCGCCAGCCAGCGGAATGAGCAGTTCTTC. It encodes CSASQRNEQFF.

Many counts were recorded for this clonotype. This rearrangement joins TRBV7-9 to TRBJ2-5; 9 bases agree with TRBD1. Germline assignment: CDR1 SEHNR and CDR2 FQNEAQ (reference sequence). The CDR3 is made up of 17 amino acids. V gave up 4 bases and J gave up 2 bases; unmatched junction bases: 11. The CDR3 loop reads CASSSSGTGLWQETQYF. The CDR3 DNA follows: TGTGCCAGCAGCTCCTCCGGGACAGGGTTATGGCAAGAGACCCAGTACTTC.

The chain combines TRBV20-1 with TRBJ1-2; the D gene is possibly TRBD1 (6 bases). This CDR3 contains 14 residues. Germline V lookup: CDR1 DFQATT, CDR2 SNEGSKA (reference sequence). Trimming removed 2 bases from V and 3 bases from J, with 13 bases in between. CDR3 nucleotides: TGCAGTGCTAGAACCCATGGGGGCGACTATGGCTACACCTTC. It translates to CSARTHGGDYGYTF.

This clonotype was counted ten times or more. The CDR3, as DNA: TGTGCCAGCAGTTTACTAGGAAATCAGCCCCAGCATTTT. Amino acid sequence: CASSLLGNQPQHF. This chain links TRBV2 with TRBJ1-5; D gene ambiguous. In germline, CDR1 is SNHLY, CDR2 FYNNEI. V shed 5 bases and J shed 4 bases, with 9 bases lying between them. This CDR3 has 13 amino acids.

V usage is TRBV25-1 and J usage is TRBJ2-5, with D uncertain. This CDR3 has 14 residues. V was pared by 6 bases and J by 4 bases, with 15 bases between. The germline CDR1 and CDR2 sequences are MGHDK and SYGVNS. The DNA for the CDR3 is TGTGCCAGCAGCCAAGCCGGGCTCCGAGAGACCCAGTACTTC. This codes for CASSQAGLRETQYF.

The chain joins TRBV15 to TRBJ2-5; D is possibly TRBD1 (5 bases). The CDR3 is 14 residues long. V lost 0 bases and J 4 bases, leaving 9 bases between the germline ends. The germline CDR1 and CDR2 sequences are LNHNV and YYDKDF (reference sequence). CDR3 protein: CATSRDWQGETQYF. CDR3 DNA: TGTGCCACCAGCAGAGATTGGCAGGGAGAGACCCAGTACTTC.

The chain carries TRBV29-1 and TRBJ2-1, with TRBD2 matching 7 bases. Germline assignment: CDR1 SQVTM and CDR2 ANQGSEA. This CDR3 comprises 13 residues. The ends lost 8 bases at V and 4 bases at J; junction bases unmatched: 8. DNA for the CDR3: TGCAGCTTATTCCCGGGGGGATACAATGAGCAGTTCTTC. Translating gives CSLFPGGYNEQFF.

This clonotype was found once. As the CDR3 is not closed by the conserved phenylalanine or tryptophan, this likely results from a read error. This chain joins TRBV19 and TRBJ2-7; D gene ambiguous. Germline V gene data show CDR1 as LNHDA and CDR2 as SQIVND (reference sequence). The CDR3 is made up of 13 amino acids. This chain's CDR3 is CASSRQNSYEQYS. As DNA, the CDR3 is TGTGCCAGTAGTCGGCAAAACTCCTATGAGCAGTACTCC.

This clonotype was picked up many times. The V call is TRBV12-5, the J call TRBJ1-5; D gene uncertain. CDR3 length: 17 amino acids. Trimming stripped 1 base from V and 0 bases from J, with 13 bases between. CDR1 and CDR2 from the germline V gene are LGHNT and FRNRAP. The DNA for the CDR3 is TGTGCTAGTGGTTTGGCCTTTCAGAGGGATAGCAATCAGCCCCAGCATTTT. The encoded protein is CASGLAFQRDSNQPQHF.

The chain is built from TRBV10-3 and TRBJ2-5, with 12 bases matching TRBD2. The CDR3 contains 19 residues. Germline V lookup: CDR1 ENHRY, CDR2 SYGVKD. Trimming cost V 3 bases and J 0 bases; bases outside gene matches: 11. The CDR3 reads CAISDPGLAGTLYQETQYF. The DNA for the CDR3 is TGTGCCATCAGTGACCCCGGACTAGCGGGGACACTGTACCAAGAGACCCAGTACTTC.

The gene calls are TRBV9 and TRBJ2-1, with 12 bases matching TRBD2. Trimming took 3 bases from V and 12 from J; bases not matched to a gene: 13. In germline, CDR1 is SGDLS, CDR2 YYNGEE. The CDR3 spans 16 residues. This chain's CDR3 is CASSGPSGGAVGRQFF. CDR3 DNA sequence: TGTGCCAGCAGCGGACCTAGCGGGGGGGCCGTGGGCCGGCAGTTCTTC.

Many counts were recorded for this clonotype. V and J are TRBV7-9 and TRBJ1-4; no definite D call. The CDR3 consists of 15 residues. Germline loops: CDR1 SEHNR, CDR2 FQNEAQ (reference sequence). V was shortened by 0 bases and J by 7 bases, with 12 bases between the two germline ends. The DNA of the CDR3 is TGTGCCAGCAGCTTAGCGCTGGCAGGTGGTGAAAAACTGTTTTTT. Protein: CASSLALAGGEKLFF.

CDR3 loop: CASSLEVRGLNTGELFF. The CDR3, as DNA: TGTGCCAGCAGCTTAGAAGTTAGGGGCCTGAACACCGGGGAGCTGTTTTTT. The rearrangement uses TRBV7-3 and TRBJ2-2; D might be TRBD1 (5 bases). Germline V gives CDR1 SGHTA, CDR2 FQGTGA. Trimming cost V 2 bases and J 1 base, with 14 bases left between them. The CDR3 spans 17 residues.

This clonotype was picked up a small number of times. The chain carries TRBV12-3 or TRBV12-4 and TRBJ2-7; 7 bases map to TRBD1. This CDR3 has 13 amino acids. V dropped 6 bases and J dropped 3; count of bases not matched to a gene: 5. CDR3 protein: CASSPGQIYEQYF. In DNA, the CDR3 is TGTGCCAGCAGCCCGGGACAGATCTACGAGCAGTACTTC.

The chain joins TRBV20-1 to TRBJ1-2; 9 bases fit TRBD1. Germline values: CDR1 DFQATT, CDR2 SNEGSKA (reference sequence). The CDR3 loop spans 14 amino acids. Trimming at V came to 1 base and at J to 3 bases, leaving 3 bases not matched to a gene. The CDR3 coding sequence is TGCAGTGCTAGAGGGGGGACAGGGTACTATGGCTACACCTTC. This gives the protein CSARGGTGYYGYTF.

The rearrangement joins TRBV20-1 to TRBJ2-5; no reliable D call. Germline V lookup: CDR1 DFQATT, CDR2 SNEGSKA (reference sequence). CDR3 size: 13 residues. Trimming pared 6 bases from V and 4 bases from J, leaving 15 bases between. The CDR3 region is CSASSQDRETQYF. The CDR3 region has the DNA TGCAGTGCCAGCAGCCAAGATCGAGAGACCCAGTACTTC.

V and J are TRBV20-1 and TRBJ2-3, with TRBD2 matching over 7 bases. J was trimmed by 2 bases and V by 0 bases; bases with no gene match: 5. The CDR3 is 15 amino acids. Germline CDR1 DFQATT, CDR2 SNEGSKA (reference sequence). The CDR3 DNA follows: TGCAGTGCTAGAGACGGCGGGGGAAACACAGATACGCAGTATTTT. Translating gives CSARDGGGNTDTQYF.

The table lists this clonotype with many counts. The chain is built from TRBV7-2 and TRBJ2-7; D is unclear. The ends were cut back, 5 bases at V and 11 bases at J, with 4 bases in the middle. Germline CDR1 is SGHTA and CDR2 is FQGNSA. The CDR3 is 8 amino acids. In DNA, the CDR3 is TGTGCCAGCAGCGTAAAGTACTTC. Protein: CASSVKYF.

The V call is TRBV6-2 or TRBV6-3, the J call TRBJ2-7; TRBD1 matches at 8 bases. The CDR3 covers 13 residues. Germline V gives CDR1 MNHEY, CDR2 SVGEGT. V shed 8 bases, J shed 1 base, and the junction held 4 bases outside the gene matches. CDR3 coding DNA: TGTGCCAGCGGACAGGGTGGGTCCTACGAGCAGTACTTC. Translated, it gives CASGQGGSYEQYF.

This clonotype was picked up many times. The V and J genes are TRBV28 and TRBJ2-3; TRBD2 matches 9 bases. CDR3 length equals 14 residues. Per the germline V gene, CDR1 is MDHEN and CDR2 is SYDVKM. With V trimmed by 8 bases and J by 2 bases, 5 bases remained unmatched. In DNA form, the CDR3 reads TGTGCCAGCTCCCTAGCGGGACTCACAGATACGCAGTATTTT. Its translation is CASSLAGLTDTQYF.